This entry describes one TCR beta chain. The sample is drawn from a study of blood T cell repertoires in COVID-19. Study background: Donors in the United States, Italy and Spain gave samples during acute or convalescent COVID-19.

J was trimmed by 7 bases and V by 5 bases; bases with no gene match: 15. This CDR3 is 17 amino acids long. Germline V gene sequence: CDR1 SGHTA, CDR2 FQGNSA. This table comes from immunoSEQ multiplex PCR, and its TCRdb copy is limited to in-frame clones, with some not included. The top ten hold 1% of the sample, which has approximately 350,000 clones, 80% to 90% seen once. The sequenced sample consisted of PBMCs or T cells enriched from blood (not recorded which). The clonotype comes from a man younger than 30 who had recovered from COVID-19. The chain employs TRBV7-2 and TRBJ2-1; 9 bases are shared with TRBD2. The CDR3 nucleotides read TGTGCCAGCAGCCCTGGGGGTAGCGGGAGTATAGGGAATGAGCAGTTCTTC. This gives the protein CASSPGGSGSIGNEQFF.